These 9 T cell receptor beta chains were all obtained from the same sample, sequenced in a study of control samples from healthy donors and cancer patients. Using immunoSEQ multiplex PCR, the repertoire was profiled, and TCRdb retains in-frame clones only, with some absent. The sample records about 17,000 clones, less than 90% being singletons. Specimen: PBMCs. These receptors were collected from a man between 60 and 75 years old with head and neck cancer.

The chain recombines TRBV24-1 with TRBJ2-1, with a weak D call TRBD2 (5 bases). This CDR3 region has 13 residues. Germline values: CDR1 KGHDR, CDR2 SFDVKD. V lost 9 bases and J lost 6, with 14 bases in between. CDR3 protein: CATGEREGNEQFF. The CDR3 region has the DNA TGTGCCACCGGGGAGCGAGAGGGCAATGAGCAGTTCTTC.

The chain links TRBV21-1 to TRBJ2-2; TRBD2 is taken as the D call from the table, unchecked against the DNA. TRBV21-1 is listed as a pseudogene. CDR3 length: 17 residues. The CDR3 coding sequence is TGTGCCAGCAGCACAGCGGGGGGTGAAACGAACACCGGGGAGCTGTTTTTT. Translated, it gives CASSTAGGETNTGELFF.

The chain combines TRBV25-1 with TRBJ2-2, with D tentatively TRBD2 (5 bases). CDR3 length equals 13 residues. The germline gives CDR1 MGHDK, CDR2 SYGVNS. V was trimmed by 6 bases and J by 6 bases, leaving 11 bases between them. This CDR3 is CASREGSPGELFF. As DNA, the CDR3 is TGTGCCAGCAGAGAGGGATCCCCCGGGGAGCTGTTTTTT.

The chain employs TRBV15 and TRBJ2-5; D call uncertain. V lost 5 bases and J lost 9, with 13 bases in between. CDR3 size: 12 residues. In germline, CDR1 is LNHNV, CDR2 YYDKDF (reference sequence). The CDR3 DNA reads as TGTGCCACCAGCGGTCCCGGCCCGGCCCAGTACTTC. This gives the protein CATSGPGPAQYF.

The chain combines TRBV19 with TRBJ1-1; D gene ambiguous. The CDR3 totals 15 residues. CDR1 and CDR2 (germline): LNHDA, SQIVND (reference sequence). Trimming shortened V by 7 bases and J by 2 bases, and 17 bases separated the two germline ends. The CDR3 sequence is CASKDGPAYNTEAFF. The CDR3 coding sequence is TGTGCCAGTAAAGACGGTCCAGCTTATAACACTGAAGCTTTCTTT.

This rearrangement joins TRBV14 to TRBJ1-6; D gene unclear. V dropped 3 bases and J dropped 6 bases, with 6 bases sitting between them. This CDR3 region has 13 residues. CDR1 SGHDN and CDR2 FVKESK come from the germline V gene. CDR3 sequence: CASSQGTNSPLHF. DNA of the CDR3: TGTGCCAGCAGCCAGGGAACTAATTCACCCCTCCACTTT.

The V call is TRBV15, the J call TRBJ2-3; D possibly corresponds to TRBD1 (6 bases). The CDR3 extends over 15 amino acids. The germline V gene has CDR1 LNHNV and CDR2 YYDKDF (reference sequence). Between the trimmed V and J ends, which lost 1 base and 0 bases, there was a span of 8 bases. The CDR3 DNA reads TGTGCCACCAGCAGAGCAGACAGGAGCACAGATACGCAGTATTTT. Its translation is CATSRADRSTDTQYF.

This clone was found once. CDR3 bases: TGTGCCAGCAGCCCACCGGCAGGGCAGGACACTGAAGCTTTCTTT. It codes for CASSPPAGQDTEAFF. The V call is TRBV5-4, the J call TRBJ1-1, with a possible D match to TRBD1 (5 bases). Germline values: CDR1 SGHNT, CDR2 YYREEE (reference sequence). The CDR3 is 15 residues long. Trimming removed 4 bases from V and 3 bases from J, with 16 bases in between.

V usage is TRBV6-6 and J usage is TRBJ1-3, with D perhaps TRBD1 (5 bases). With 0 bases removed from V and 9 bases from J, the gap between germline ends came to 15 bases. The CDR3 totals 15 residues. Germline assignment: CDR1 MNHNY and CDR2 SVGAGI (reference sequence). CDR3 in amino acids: CASSYSQGPAITIYF. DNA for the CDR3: TGTGCCAGCAGTTACTCGCAGGGCCCCGCTATCACCATATATTTT.